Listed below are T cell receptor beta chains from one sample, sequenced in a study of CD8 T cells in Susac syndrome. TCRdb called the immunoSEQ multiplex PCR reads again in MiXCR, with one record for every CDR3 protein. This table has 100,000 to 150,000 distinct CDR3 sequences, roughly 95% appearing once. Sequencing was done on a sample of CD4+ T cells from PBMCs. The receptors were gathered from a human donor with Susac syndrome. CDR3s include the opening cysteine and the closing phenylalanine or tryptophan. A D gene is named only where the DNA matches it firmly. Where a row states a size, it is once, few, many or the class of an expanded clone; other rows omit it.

CDR3: CASSQEGRGQPQHF
DNA: TGCGCCAGCAGCCAAGAAGGCAGGGGGCAGCCCCAGCATTTT
D: TRBD1
size: -
V: TRBV4-3
J: TRBJ1-5

CDR3: CASSLGGSRAHEQYF
DNA: TGTGCCAGCAGCTTGGGAGGGAGCAGGGCTCACGAGCAGTACTTC
D: -
size: -
V: TRBV5-4
J: TRBJ2-7

CDR3: CSVLTSGSLDTQYF
DNA: TGCAGCGTACTGACTAGCGGGAGTCTCGATACGCAGTATTTT
D: TRBD2
size: -
V: TRBV29-1
J: TRBJ2-3

CDR3: CSAREGTNTGELFF
DNA: TGCAGTGCTAGAGAGGGGACGAACACCGGGGAGCTGTTTTTT
D: -
size: -
V: TRBV20-1
J: TRBJ2-2

CDR3: CASSPSGRAEETQYF
DNA: TGTGCCAGCAGTCCTAGCGGGAGGGCGGAAGAGACCCAGTACTTC
D: TRBD2
size: -
V: TRBV12-3/TRBV12-4
J: TRBJ2-5

CDR3: CSVQQGHTEAFF
DNA: TGCAGCGTTCAACAGGGCCACACTGAAGCTTTCTTT
D: -
size: -
V: TRBV29-1
J: TRBJ1-1

CDR3: CASSTGLAGAGGELFF
DNA: TGTGCCAGCAGCACAGGACTAGCGGGAGCTGGCGGGGAGCTGTTTTTT
D: TRBD2
size: once
V: TRBV5-6
J: TRBJ2-2

CDR3: CASSGDRVMNTEAFF
DNA: TGTGCCAGCAGCGGGGACAGGGTGATGAACACTGAAGCTTTCTTT
D: TRBD1
size: -
V: TRBV2
J: TRBJ1-1

CDR3: CSARDHRGTSEFF
DNA: TGCAGTGCTAGAGACCACAGGGGGACTAGCGAGTTCTTC
D: TRBD2
size: -
V: TRBV20-1
J: TRBJ2-1

CDR3: CASSLEQGRTEAFF
DNA: TGTGCCAGCAGCTTGGAGCAGGGACGGACTGAAGCTTTCTTT
D: -
size: few
V: TRBV5-4
J: TRBJ1-1

CDR3: CASRPVGSTEAFF
DNA: TGTGCCAGCAGGCCAGTAGGGAGCACTGAAGCTTTCTTT
D: -
size: -
V: TRBV9
J: TRBJ1-1

CDR3: CASRPTGLEGYTF
DNA: TGTGCCAGCAGGCCGACAGGGCTCGAGGGCTACACCTTC
D: TRBD1
size: -
V: TRBV12-3/TRBV12-4
J: TRBJ1-2

CDR3: CAISYRGSRETQYF
DNA: TGTGCCATCAGTTATAGGGGGAGTAGGGAGACCCAGTACTTC
D: -
size: once
V: TRBV6-5
J: TRBJ2-5

CDR3: CASSYSLNYGYTF
DNA: TGTGCCAGCAGTTACAGCCTTAACTATGGCTACACCTTC
D: -
size: -
V: TRBV12-3/TRBV12-4
J: TRBJ1-2

CDR3: CSATRQGGGAEAFF
DNA: TGCAGTGCTACCCGACAGGGCGGAGGGGCTGAAGCTTTCTTT
D: TRBD1
size: -
V: TRBV20-1
J: TRBJ1-1

CDR3: CSAPDRTGGYYEQYF
DNA: TGCAGTGCTCCCGACCGGACAGGGGGCTACTACGAGCAGTACTTC
D: TRBD1
size: -
V: TRBV20-1
J: TRBJ2-7

CDR3: CSVKAGENQPQHF
DNA: TGCAGCGTTAAGGCCGGCGAAAATCAGCCCCAGCATTTT
D: -
size: -
V: TRBV29-1
J: TRBJ1-5

CDR3: CASSMRGLETQYF
DNA: TGTGCCAGCAGCATGAGGGGACTTGAGACCCAGTACTTC
D: -
size: -
V: TRBV7-2
J: TRBJ2-5

CDR3: CSVGRSGGGNTEAFF
DNA: TGCAGCGTTGGTCGGTCCGGAGGGGGCAACACTGAAGCTTTCTTT
D: TRBD1
size: -
V: TRBV29-1
J: TRBJ1-1

CDR3: CSARVVRGEYEQYF
DNA: TGCAGTGCTAGAGTTGTACGCGGGGAGTACGAGCAGTACTTC
D: -
size: once
V: TRBV20-1
J: TRBJ2-7

CDR3: CSASLAGGETQYF
DNA: TGCAGTGCTAGTTTAGCGGGAGGGGAGACCCAGTACTTC
D: TRBD2
size: -
V: TRBV20-1
J: TRBJ2-5

CDR3: CSAYRGFSYNEQFF
DNA: TGCAGCGCCTACAGGGGATTCTCCTACAATGAGCAGTTCTTC
D: TRBD1
size: once
V: TRBV29-1
J: TRBJ2-1

CDR3: CSVEDPPPGDYNEQFF
DNA: TGCAGCGTTGAAGACCCTCCCCCCGGGGACTACAATGAGCAGTTCTTC
D: -
size: -
V: TRBV29-1
J: TRBJ2-1

CDR3: CATSRAPGTAYNEQFF
DNA: TGTGCCACCAGCAGAGCCCCCGGGACGGCGTACAATGAGCAGTTCTTC
D: -
size: once
V: TRBV15
J: TRBJ2-1

CDR3: CSASPSGRTNEQYF
DNA: TGCAGTGCTAGCCCAAGCGGGAGGACGAACGAGCAGTACTTC
D: TRBD2
size: -
V: TRBV20-1
J: TRBJ2-7

CDR3: CASSLSPPLEQYF
DNA: TGTGCCAGCAGCTTAAGTCCCCCTCTCGAGCAGTACTTC
D: -
size: -
V: TRBV7-9
J: TRBJ2-7

CDR3: CATSSVPQTYQETQYF
DNA: TGTGCCACCAGCAGTGTTCCGCAGACGTACCAAGAGACCCAGTACTTC
D: -
size: -
V: TRBV15
J: TRBJ2-5

CDR3: CAASGRSSGANVLTF
DNA: TGTGCCGCGTCGGGACGAAGCTCTGGGGCCAACGTCCTGACTTTC
D: -
size: -
V: TRBV15
J: TRBJ2-6

CDR3: CASSPRTGRPAEQYF
DNA: TGTGCCAGCAGTCCTCGGACAGGGCGGCCCGCCGAGCAGTACTTC
D: TRBD1
size: -
V: TRBV27
J: TRBJ2-7

CDR3: CASSSQQGATYEQYF
DNA: TGTGCCAGCAGCTCGCAACAGGGGGCTACCTACGAGCAGTACTTC
D: TRBD1
size: -
V: TRBV7-2
J: TRBJ2-7

CDR3: CATTPGVGANVLTF
DNA: TGCGCCACCACCCCGGGAGTCGGGGCCAACGTCCTGACTTTC
D: -
size: -
V: TRBV5-1
J: TRBJ2-6

CDR3: CASSLEGPPLDYEQYF
DNA: TGCGCCAGCAGCTTGGAAGGCCCGCCATTGGATTACGAGCAGTACTTC
D: -
size: -
V: TRBV5-1
J: TRBJ2-7

CDR3: CSAHVTSGSINEQFF
DNA: TGCAGTGCTCATGTTACTAGCGGGAGTATCAATGAGCAGTTCTTC
D: TRBD2
size: -
V: TRBV20-1
J: TRBJ2-1

CDR3: CSPFKETQYF
DNA: TGCAGTCCATTTAAAGAGACCCAGTACTTC
D: -
size: -
V: TRBV20-1
J: TRBJ2-5

CDR3: CASSYQRHAEGGYTF
DNA: TGTGCCAGCAGTTACCAGCGACACGCAGAAGGAGGCTACACCTTC
D: -
size: -
V: TRBV27
J: TRBJ1-2

CDR3: CASSPRTGWSNNEQFF
DNA: TGTGCCAGCAGCCCAAGGACAGGGTGGAGCAACAATGAGCAGTTCTTC
D: TRBD1
size: -
V: TRBV9
J: TRBJ2-1

CDR3: CASSQERPKLPSIQYF
DNA: TGTGCCAGCAGCCAAGAAAGGCCAAAACTTCCGAGCATTCAGTACTTC
D: -
size: -
V: TRBV3-1
J: TRBJ2-4

CDR3: CARRLRDYGYTF
DNA: TGTGCCAGGCGTTTGCGGGACTATGGCTACACCTTC
D: -
size: -
V: TRBV30
J: TRBJ1-2

CDR3: CATSRVRVSLTDTQYF
DNA: TGTGCCACCAGCAGAGTCCGGGTTTCTCTTACAGATACGCAGTATTTT
D: -
size: -
V: TRBV15
J: TRBJ2-3

CDR3: CASSLDLGYTF
DNA: TGTGCCAGCAGCTTAGATTTGGGCTACACCTTC
D: -
size: -
V: TRBV7-9
J: TRBJ1-2

CDR3: CASKGEATEAFF
DNA: TGTGCTAGTAAGGGCGAGGCCACTGAAGCTTTCTTT
D: -
size: -
V: TRBV12-5
J: TRBJ1-1

CDR3: CASSQWLAGVNEQFF
DNA: TGTGCCAGCAGCCAATGGCTAGCGGGAGTTAATGAGCAGTTCTTC
D: TRBD2
size: -
V: TRBV3-1
J: TRBJ2-1

CDR3: CSGGRDRRLNTEAFF
DNA: TGCAGCGGAGGACGGGACAGGAGATTAAACACTGAAGCTTTCTTT
D: TRBD1
size: -
V: TRBV29-1
J: TRBJ1-1

CDR3: CASVRKRERYNEQFF
DNA: TGTGCTAGTGTCCGTAAGCGGGAACGCTACAATGAGCAGTTCTTC
D: TRBD2
size: -
V: TRBV12-5
J: TRBJ2-1

CDR3: CASSTTGSTDTQYF
DNA: TGCGCCAGCAGCACTACAGGTAGCACAGATACGCAGTATTTT
D: -
size: -
V: TRBV5-1
J: TRBJ2-3

CDR3: CASSLTYQETQYF
DNA: TGTGCCAGCAGCTTAACGTACCAAGAGACCCAGTACTTC
D: -
size: -
V: TRBV5-4
J: TRBJ2-5

CDR3: CASSTDEKLFF
DNA: TGTGCCAGCAGCACGGACGAAAAACTGTTTTTT
D: -
size: -
V: TRBV2
J: TRBJ1-4

CDR3: CSASIISGSRKQTYEQYF
DNA: TGCAGTGCTAGTATTATCTCGGGGTCCAGAAAGCAAACCTACGAGCAGTACTTC
D: -
size: -
V: TRBV20-1
J: TRBJ2-7

CDR3: CASSHRSIEQYF
DNA: TGTGCCAGCAGCCATCGGTCGATCGAGCAGTACTTC
D: -
size: -
V: TRBV3-1
J: TRBJ2-7